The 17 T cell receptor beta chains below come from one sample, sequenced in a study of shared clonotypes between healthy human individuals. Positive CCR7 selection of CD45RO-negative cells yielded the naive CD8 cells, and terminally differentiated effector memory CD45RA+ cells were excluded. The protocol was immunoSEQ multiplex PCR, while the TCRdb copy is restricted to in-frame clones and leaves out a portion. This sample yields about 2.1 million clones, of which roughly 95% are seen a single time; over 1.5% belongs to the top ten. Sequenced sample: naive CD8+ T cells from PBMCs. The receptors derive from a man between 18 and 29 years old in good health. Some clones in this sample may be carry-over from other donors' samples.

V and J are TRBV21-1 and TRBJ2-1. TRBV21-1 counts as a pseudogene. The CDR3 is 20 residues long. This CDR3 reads CASSKAGRQGRGSPYNEQFF. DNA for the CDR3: TGTGCCAGCAGCAAAGCAGGTCGACAGGGACGCGGGAGTCCCTACAATGAGCAGTTCTTC.

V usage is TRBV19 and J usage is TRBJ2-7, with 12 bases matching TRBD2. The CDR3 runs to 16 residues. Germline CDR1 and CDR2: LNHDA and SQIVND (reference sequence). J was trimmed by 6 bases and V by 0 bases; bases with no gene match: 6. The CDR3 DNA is TGTGCCAGTAGTATAGATCGGACTAGCGGGACGGGCGAGCAGTACTTC. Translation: CASSIDRTSGTGEQYF.

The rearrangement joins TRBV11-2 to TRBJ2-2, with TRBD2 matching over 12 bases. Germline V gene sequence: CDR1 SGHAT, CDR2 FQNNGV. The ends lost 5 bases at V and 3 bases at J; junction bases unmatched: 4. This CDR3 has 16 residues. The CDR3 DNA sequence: TGTGCCAGCAGCCTCGGACTAGCGGGATACACCGGGGAGCTGTTTTTT. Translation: CASSLGLAGYTGELFF. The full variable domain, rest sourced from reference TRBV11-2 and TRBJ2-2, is EAGVAQSPRYKIIEKRQSVAFWCNPISGHATLYWYQQILGQGPKLLIQFQNNGVVDDSQLPKDRFSAERLKGVDSTLKIQPAKLEDSAVYLCASSLGLAGYTGELFFGEGSRLTVL.

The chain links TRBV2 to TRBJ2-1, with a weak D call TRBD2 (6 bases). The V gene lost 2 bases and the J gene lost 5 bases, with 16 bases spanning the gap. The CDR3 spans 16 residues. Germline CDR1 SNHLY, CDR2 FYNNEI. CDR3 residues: CASSETVASVNNEQFF. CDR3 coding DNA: TGTGCCAGCAGTGAAACGGTGGCTAGCGTAAACAATGAGCAGTTCTTC.

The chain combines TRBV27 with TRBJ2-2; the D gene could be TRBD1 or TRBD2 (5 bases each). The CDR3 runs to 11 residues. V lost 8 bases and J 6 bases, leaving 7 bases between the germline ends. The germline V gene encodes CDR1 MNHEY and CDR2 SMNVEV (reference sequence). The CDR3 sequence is CASEGSGELFF. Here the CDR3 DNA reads TGTGCCAGCGAGGGGTCCGGGGAGCTGTTTTTT.

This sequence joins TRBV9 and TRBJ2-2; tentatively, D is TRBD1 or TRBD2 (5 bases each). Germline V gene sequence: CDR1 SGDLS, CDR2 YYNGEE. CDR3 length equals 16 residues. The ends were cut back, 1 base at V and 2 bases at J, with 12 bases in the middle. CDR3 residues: CASSVSMRGNTGELFF. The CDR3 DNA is TGTGCCAGCAGCGTATCCATGAGGGGCAACACCGGGGAGCTGTTTTTT.

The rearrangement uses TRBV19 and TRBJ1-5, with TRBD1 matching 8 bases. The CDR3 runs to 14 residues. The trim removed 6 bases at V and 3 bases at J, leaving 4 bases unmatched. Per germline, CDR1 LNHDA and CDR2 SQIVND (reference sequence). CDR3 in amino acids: CASRDRDANQPQHF. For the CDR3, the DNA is TGTGCCAGTAGGGACAGGGACGCCAATCAGCCCCAGCATTTT.

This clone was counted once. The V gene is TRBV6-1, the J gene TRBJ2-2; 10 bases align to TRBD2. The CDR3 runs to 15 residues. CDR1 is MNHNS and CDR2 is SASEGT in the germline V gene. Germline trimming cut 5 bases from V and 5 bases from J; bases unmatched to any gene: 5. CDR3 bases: TGTGCCAGCAGTATTAGCGGGAGGTCTACCGGGGAGCTGTTTTTT. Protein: CASSISGRSTGELFF.

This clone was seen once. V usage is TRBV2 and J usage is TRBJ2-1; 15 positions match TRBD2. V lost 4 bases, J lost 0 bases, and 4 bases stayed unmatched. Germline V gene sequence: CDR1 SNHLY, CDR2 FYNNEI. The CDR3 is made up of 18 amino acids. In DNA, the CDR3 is TGTGCCAGCAGTGGGACTAGCGGGAGGGCGAGCTCCTACAATGAGCAGTTCTTC. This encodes CASSGTSGRASSYNEQFF.

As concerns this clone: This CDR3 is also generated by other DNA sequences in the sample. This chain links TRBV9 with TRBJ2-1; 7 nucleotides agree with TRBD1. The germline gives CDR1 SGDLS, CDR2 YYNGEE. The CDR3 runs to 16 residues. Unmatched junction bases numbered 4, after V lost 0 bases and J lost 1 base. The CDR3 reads CASSVAGTASYNEQFF. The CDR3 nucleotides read TGTGCCAGCAGCGTAGCGGGGACAGCGTCCTACAATGAGCAGTTCTTC.

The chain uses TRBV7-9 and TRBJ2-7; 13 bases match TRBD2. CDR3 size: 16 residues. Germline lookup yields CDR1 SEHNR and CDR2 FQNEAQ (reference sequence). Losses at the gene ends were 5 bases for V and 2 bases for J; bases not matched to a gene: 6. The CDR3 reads CASSPGLAGATYEQYF. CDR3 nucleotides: TGTGCCAGCAGCCCCGGACTAGCGGGGGCAACCTACGAGCAGTACTTC.

CDR3 amino acids: CASSMGQFSGNTIYF. The CDR3 DNA is TGTGCCAGTAGTATGGGGCAGTTCTCTGGAAACACCATATATTTT. The V call is TRBV19, the J call TRBJ1-3, with D perhaps TRBD1 (5 bases). Germline V CDR1 and CDR2: LNHDA, SQIVND (reference sequence). The CDR3 is made up of 15 amino acids. Deletions cut 3 bases from V and 0 bases from J, with 9 bases between.

The CDR3 region is CASSLELVGGSGANVLTF. In DNA, the CDR3 is TGTGCCAGCAGCTTAGAATTGGTCGGGGGCTCTGGGGCCAACGTCCTGACTTTC. The chain recombines TRBV7-2 with TRBJ2-6, with D possibly TRBD2 on 6 matching bases. Between the trimmed V and J ends, which lost 1 base and 0 bases, there was a span of 13 bases. The CDR3 spans 18 residues. The germline V gene has CDR1 SGHTA and CDR2 FQGNSA.

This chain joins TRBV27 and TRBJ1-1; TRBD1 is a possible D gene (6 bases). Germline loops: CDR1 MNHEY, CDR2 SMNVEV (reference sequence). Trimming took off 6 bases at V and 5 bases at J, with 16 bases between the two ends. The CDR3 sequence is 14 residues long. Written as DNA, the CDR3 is TGTGCCAGCAGCCCGGGGGGGGCAGGGACTGAAGCTTTCTTT. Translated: CASSPGGAGTEAFF.

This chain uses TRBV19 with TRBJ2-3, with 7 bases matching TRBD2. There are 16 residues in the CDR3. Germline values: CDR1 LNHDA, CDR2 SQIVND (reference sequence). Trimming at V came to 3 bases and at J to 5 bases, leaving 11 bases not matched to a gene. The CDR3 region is CASSINRDYSEDTQYF. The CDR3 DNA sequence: TGTGCCAGTAGTATCAACCGGGACTACAGTGAAGATACGCAGTATTTT.

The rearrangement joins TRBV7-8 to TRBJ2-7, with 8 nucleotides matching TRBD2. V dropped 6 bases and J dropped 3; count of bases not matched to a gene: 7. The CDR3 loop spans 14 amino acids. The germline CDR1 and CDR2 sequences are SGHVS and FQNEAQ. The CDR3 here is CASRIAGSLYEQYF. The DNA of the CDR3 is TGTGCCAGCAGAATAGCGGGGTCTCTCTACGAGCAGTACTTC.

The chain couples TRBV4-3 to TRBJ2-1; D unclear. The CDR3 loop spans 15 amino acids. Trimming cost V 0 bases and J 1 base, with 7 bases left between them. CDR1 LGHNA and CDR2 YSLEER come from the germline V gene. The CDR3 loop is CASSQEGASYNEQFF. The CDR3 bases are TGCGCCAGCAGCCAAGAGGGTGCTTCCTACAATGAGCAGTTCTTC.